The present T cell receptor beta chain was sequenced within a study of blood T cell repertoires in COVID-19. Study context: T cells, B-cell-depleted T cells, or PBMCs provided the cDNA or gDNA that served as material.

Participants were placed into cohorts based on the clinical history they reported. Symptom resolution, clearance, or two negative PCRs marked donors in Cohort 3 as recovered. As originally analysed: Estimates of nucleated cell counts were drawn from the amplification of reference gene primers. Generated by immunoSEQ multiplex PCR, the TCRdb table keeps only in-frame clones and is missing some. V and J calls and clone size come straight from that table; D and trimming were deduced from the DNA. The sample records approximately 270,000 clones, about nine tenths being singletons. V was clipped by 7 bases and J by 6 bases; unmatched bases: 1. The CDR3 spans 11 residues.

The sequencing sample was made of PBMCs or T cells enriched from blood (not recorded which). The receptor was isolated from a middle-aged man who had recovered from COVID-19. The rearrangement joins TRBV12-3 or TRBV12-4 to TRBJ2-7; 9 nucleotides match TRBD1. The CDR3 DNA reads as TGTGCCAGCAAGACAGGGGGCGAGCAGTACTTC. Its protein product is CASKTGGEQYF.